This T cell receptor (beta chain) was sequenced in a study of post-analysis software for immune sequencing data. For the study at large: Relapsing-remitting, secondary progressive and progressive-relapsing forms made up the multiple sclerosis disease courses. Findings and limits, study-wide: Controls showed significantly higher normalized Chao1 diversity than did multiple sclerosis patients. In patients, about 5 TRBV segments were more frequent than in controls, with TRBV5-6, TRBV5-1 and TRBV20-1 among them.

A note on this clonotype: Its specificity is not known.

This CDR3 has 15 residues. The germline V gene has CDR1 SGHKS and CDR2 YYEKEE (reference sequence). The V and J ends lost 3 bases and 1 base respectively, with 14 bases between them. The library was made from cDNA and included unique molecular identifiers. T cells numbering about 1 to 11 million yielded some 480,000 cDNA molecules. TCRdb reprocessed the PCR reads with MiXCR, giving one entry per CDR3 protein. The repertoire includes roughly 800,000 distinct CDR3 sequences, about 53% of them detected once, and approximately 4.5% sits in the top ten. The rearrangement joins TRBV5-5 to TRBJ2-7, with D perhaps TRBD1 or TRBD2 (5 bases each). The sequenced material came from blood. This receptor was identified in a girl between 10 and 17 years old with multiple sclerosis. The CDR3 nucleotides are TGTGCCAGCAGCTGGGACCCTGCATCATCCTACGAGCAGTACTTC. The encoded protein is CASSWDPASSYEQYF.